This T cell receptor (beta chain) was observed in a study of T cells expressing NK-cell markers. CDR1 is MNHNS and CDR2 is SASEGT in the germline V gene. This CDR3 has 16 residues. TCRdb re-called the 5' RACE reads, yielding one record per CDR3 amino acid sequence without DNA. This sample carries 350,000 to 400,000 distinct CDR3 sequences, with 9.5% to 12% going to the ten biggest clones. Sequenced material: blood T cells: a sorted CD56 or NKG2C T cell subset, CD4+ or CD8+ T cells, or bulk PBMC T cells (not recorded which). The TCR was taken from a woman in her forties or fifties in good health. The V call is TRBV6-1, the J call TRBJ2-2; TCRdb's D gene call, TRBD1, goes unchecked for lack of DNA. The CDR3 sequence: CASRARQGSGTGELFF.